These 29 T cell receptor beta chains originate from one sample sequenced in a study of vaccination and CD4 T cells after COVID-19. Cultured CD4+ T-cell DNA underwent Oncomine TCR Beta short-read sequencing. One entry per CDR3 protein results from TCRdb running MiXCR on the PCR reads. The data contain around 23,000 distinct CDR3 sequences, 43% of them singletons. These receptors have no identified antigens. The time point here: late sampling 161 to 241 days after vaccination in a few convalescent patients. The treatment denotes: roughly 11-day PBMC culture with coronavirus spike peptide pools or control peptides (ViraFEST assay). The sequencing used CD4+ T cells from blood, cultured in vitro, collected about 7 months after SARS-CoV-2 vaccination. The receptors originated from a human donor who had recovered from COVID-19.

The chain has TRBV6-5 and TRBJ2-1; 14 positions agree with TRBD2. CDR1 and CDR2 from the germline V gene are MNHEY and SVGAGI. The CDR3 loop spans 17 amino acids. J gave up 4 bases and V 4 bases, and 6 bases lay outside the gene matches. The chain's CDR3 is CASSFGTSGSPYNEQFF. In DNA, the CDR3 is TGTGCCAGCAGTTTCGGGACTAGCGGGAGCCCTTACAATGAGCAGTTCTTC.

The rearrangement joins TRBV7-2 to TRBJ2-1; 9 nucleotides match TRBD2. The CDR3 totals 18 residues. Germline CDR1 reads SGHTA; CDR2 reads FQGNSA. With V trimmed by 2 bases and J by 2 bases, 10 bases remained unmatched. DNA for the CDR3: TGTGCCAGCAGCTTAACACAGCCGGGACTAGCTGCCTACAATGAGCAGTTCTTC. Residues: CASSLTQPGLAAYNEQFF. Based on the CDR3 plus reference TRBV7-2 and TRBJ2-1, the full variable domain is GAGVSQSPSNKVTEKGKDVELRCDPISGHTALYWYRQSLGQGLEFLIYFQGNSAPDKSGLPSDRFSAERTGGSVSTLTIQRTQQEDSAVYLCASSLTQPGLAAYNEQFFGPGTRLTVL.

V and J are TRBV6-5 and TRBJ2-3, with 8 bases matching TRBD2. The germline gives CDR1 MNHEY, CDR2 SVGAGI. This CDR3 is 15 amino acids long. V trimming: 4 bases; J trimming: 6 bases; junction bases outside the gene matches: 9. The CDR3 loop reads CASSFTSGASDTQYF. Here the CDR3 DNA reads TGTGCCAGCAGTTTCACTAGCGGCGCATCGGATACGCAGTATTTT.

This clonotype was picked up a small number of times. The chain employs TRBV19 and TRBJ2-7; D gene uncertain. This CDR3 contains 14 residues. V was trimmed by 7 bases and J by 0 bases, leaving 13 bases between them. Germline CDR1 and CDR2: LNHDA and SQIVND (reference sequence). The CDR3 sequence is CASKSERTSYEQYF. The CDR3 nucleotides read TGTGCCAGTAAGTCGGAGCGAACCTCCTACGAGCAGTACTTC. The complete variable domain, with remaining parts taken from reference TRBV19 and TRBJ2-7, reads DGGITQSPKYLFRKEGQNVTLSCEQNLNHDAMYWYRQDPGQGLRLIYYSQIVNDFQKGDIAEGYSVSREKKESFPLTVTSAQKNPTAFYLCASKSERTSYEQYFGPGTRLTVT.

The chain joins TRBV24-1 to TRBJ2-1; either TRBD1 or TRBD2 may supply D (5 bases each). The germline V gene has CDR1 KGHDR and CDR2 SFDVKD. Trimming pared 4 bases from V and 0 bases from J, leaving 18 bases between. The CDR3 extends over 18 amino acids. CDR3 protein: CATSDTLRGLSSYNEQFF. CDR3 bases: TGTGCCACCAGTGACACCCTACGGGGCTTGAGCTCCTACAATGAGCAGTTCTTC.

This clonotype was seen a handful of times. The rearrangement links TRBV6-2 or TRBV6-3 to TRBJ2-5, with D unresolved. This CDR3 is built from 11 residues. Germline V CDR1 and CDR2: MNHEY, SVGEGT. V lost 5 bases to trimming and J lost 4 bases, with 5 bases between them. The CDR3 nucleotides are TGTGCCAGCAGTAACGTAGAGACCCAGTACTTC. Its translation is CASSNVETQYF.

In this sample, this clonotype turned up a few times. This CDR3 is CSARTTGTDTQYF. DNA of the CDR3: TGCAGTGCTAGAACGACGGGCACAGATACGCAGTATTTT. The gene calls are TRBV20-1 and TRBJ2-3; D is unresolved. This CDR3 comprises 13 residues. The germline V gene encodes CDR1 DFQATT and CDR2 SNEGSKA (reference sequence). The V end was cut by 2 bases, the J end by 1 base, with 7 bases between.

This chain connects TRBV20-1 to TRBJ2-1; the D gene is possibly TRBD1 (6 bases). V dropped 0 bases and J dropped 8 bases, with 17 bases sitting between them. CDR3 length: 15 amino acids. Germline loops: CDR1 DFQATT, CDR2 SNEGSKA (reference sequence). CDR3 in amino acids: CSAREGGGTLDEQFF. Here the CDR3 DNA reads TGCAGTGCTAGAGAAGGGGGTGGGACCCTCGATGAGCAGTTCTTC.

This clonotype has more than one count but fewer than ten. The chain carries TRBV7-6 and TRBJ2-5; 11 nucleotides align to TRBD2. The CDR3 extends over 17 amino acids. The V and J ends lost 5 bases and 5 bases, in that order; junction bases with no gene match: 13. Germline-derived CDR1 and CDR2 are SGHVS and FNYEAQ. The CDR3 DNA sequence: TGTGCCAGCAGCCCTAGGTTAACTAGCGGGAGAACGGAGACCCAGTACTTC. It yields the protein CASSPRLTSGRTETQYF.

V and J are TRBV6-1 and TRBJ1-2; possible D gene TRBD1, 5 bases. Germline V gene lookup returns CDR1 MNHNS and CDR2 SASEGT. Trimming shortened V by 0 bases and J by 4 bases, and 9 bases separated the two germline ends. The CDR3 has 14 residues. The CDR3 sequence is CASSEAQGIYGYTF. DNA of the CDR3: TGTGCCAGCAGTGAAGCCCAGGGTATCTATGGCTACACCTTC.

This rearrangement joins TRBV4-1 to TRBJ2-7; TRBD2 matches 12 bases. The trim removed 1 base at V and 3 bases at J, leaving 10 bases unmatched. Germline CDR1 reads MGHRA; CDR2 reads YSYEKL. The CDR3 runs 18 residues. CDR3 amino acids: CASSQGGLAGGPSYEQYF. The CDR3 DNA reads TGCGCCAGCAGCCAAGGAGGTCTAGCGGGAGGGCCTAGCTACGAGCAGTACTTC.

The genes are TRBV6-2 or TRBV6-3 and TRBJ2-5; 12 bases are shared with TRBD1. The CDR3 runs 15 residues. The germline gives CDR1 MNHEY, CDR2 SVGEGT. Unmatched junction bases numbered 10, after V lost 10 bases and J lost 4 bases. CDR3 sequence (DNA): TGTGCCATCAGGGAGCCGGGACAGGGGGCAGAGACCCAGTACTTC. It is translated as CAIREPGQGAETQYF.

The J gene is TRBJ1-2, the V gene TRBV7-2; TRBD1 aligns across 8 bases. With V trimmed by 1 base and J by 7 bases, 5 bases remained unmatched. The CDR3 is 14 residues long. From germline, CDR1 is SGHTA and CDR2 FQGNSA. The CDR3 region has the DNA TGTGCCAGCAGCTTAGACAGGGGGAATCTTGGCTACACCTTC. Translating gives CASSLDRGNLGYTF. Complete variable domain (other parts from reference TRBV7-2 and TRBJ1-2): GAGVSQSPSNKVTEKGKDVELRCDPISGHTALYWYRQSLGQGLEFLIYFQGNSAPDKSGLPSDRFSAERTGGSVSTLTIQRTQQEDSAVYLCASSLDRGNLGYTFGSGTRLTVV.

A few counts support this clonotype. The chain joins TRBV24-1 to TRBJ1-2; possibly TRBD1 for D (5 bases). Germline CDR1 KGHDR, CDR2 SFDVKD. The V gene lost 3 bases and the J gene lost 2 bases, with 12 bases spanning the gap. This CDR3 has 15 residues. The CDR3 DNA sequence: TGTGCCACCAGTGATCCCGGGACGGACAACTATGGCTACACCTTC. It specifies CATSDPGTDNYGYTF.

The chain carries TRBV18 and TRBJ2-3; 11 nucleotides align to TRBD2. Germline V gene data show CDR1 as KGHSH and CDR2 as LQKENI. The CDR3 covers 16 residues. The ends lost 2 bases at V and 4 bases at J; junction bases unmatched: 5. Here the CDR3 DNA reads TGTGCCAGCTCACCAGGGCTAGCGGGAGGAGCAGATACGCAGTATTTT. Residues: CASSPGLAGGADTQYF.

The rearrangement joins TRBV6-1 to TRBJ2-6, with D perhaps TRBD1 (5 bases). There are 15 residues in the CDR3. Between the trimmed V and J ends, which lost 5 bases and 4 bases, there was a span of 12 bases. From germline, CDR1 is MNHNS and CDR2 SASEGT. CDR3 sequence (DNA): TGTGCCAGCAGTCTCAGGGATGCGGGGGCCAACGTCCTGACTTTC. Translation gives CASSLRDAGANVLTF.

The chain recombines TRBV7-8 with TRBJ2-3; 9 bases agree with TRBD2. The trim removed 6 bases at V and 0 bases at J, leaving 4 bases unmatched. From germline, CDR1 is SGHVS and CDR2 FQNEAQ. The CDR3 runs 15 residues. The CDR3 bases are TGTGCCAGCAGGGAAACTAGCGGGAGCACAGATACGCAGTATTTT. Its protein is CASRETSGSTDTQYF.

This clonotype is termed medium-sized (0.01 to 0.1%). An end of the junction differs from the germline gene, which may be a read error. J is TRBJ2-3 and V is TRBV15; possible D gene TRBD2, 6 bases. The CDR3 extends over 13 amino acids. Germline CDR1 reads LNHNV; CDR2 reads YYDKDF (reference sequence). The CDR3: CATSRDRGRDPDF. The CDR3 coding sequence is TGTGCCACCAGCAGAGATCGAGGGCGGGACCCGGATTTT.

The chain combines TRBV7-2 with TRBJ2-2; tentatively, D is TRBD2 (6 bases). The V end was cut by 4 bases, the J end by 8 bases, with 20 bases between. The CDR3 consists of 16 residues. The germline V gene has CDR1 SGHTA and CDR2 FQGNSA. The CDR3 DNA sequence: TGTGCCAGCAGCTCTATATGGGTTCTAGCGCCTGGGGAGCTGTTTTTT. Translated, it gives CASSSIWVLAPGELFF.

This clonotype was seen once. This chain's CDR3 is CASSPSPTGTKNIQYF. Here the CDR3 DNA reads TGCGCCAGCAGCCCTTCCCCTACAGGGACGAAAAACATTCAGTACTTC. The chain has TRBV4-1 and TRBJ2-4; perhaps TRBD1 as D (6 bases). Germline CDR1 and CDR2: MGHRA and YSYEKL. CDR3 size: 16 residues. V lost 4 bases to trimming and J lost 4 bases, with 17 bases between them.

This chain uses TRBV2 with TRBJ1-5; the D is unclear. V was cut by 4 bases and J by 0 bases, with 7 bases left in between. The CDR3 sequence is 14 residues long. CDR1 is SNHLY, CDR2 FYNNEI, per germline. In DNA form, the CDR3 reads TGTGCCAGCAGTGTACAGTATAGCAATCAGCCCCAGCATTTT. Translating it yields CASSVQYSNQPQHF.

In this sample, this clonotype turned up a few times. This chain uses TRBV20-1 with TRBJ1-2; D is uncertain. The CDR3 is made up of 14 amino acids. The V and J ends lost 3 bases and 10 bases respectively, with 21 bases between them. Germline CDR1 is DFQATT and CDR2 is SNEGSKA (reference sequence). CDR3 sequence reads: CSASRLQVRLDYTF. In DNA, the CDR3 is TGCAGTGCTAGCCGGTTACAAGTTAGGCTAGACTACACCTTC.

This chain joins TRBV5-4 and TRBJ1-2, with D uncertain. Trimming stripped 0 bases from V and 4 bases from J, with 4 bases between. This CDR3 region has 12 residues. CDR1 and CDR2 (germline): SGHNT, YYREEE (reference sequence). Here the CDR3 DNA reads TGTGCCAGCAGCTTGGGGGTCTATGGCTACACCTTC. Protein product: CASSLGVYGYTF.

The chain employs TRBV18 and TRBJ1-5; D may be TRBD1 (5 bases). In germline, CDR1 is KGHSH, CDR2 LQKENI. The CDR3 length is 13 residues. V gave up 6 bases and J gave up 7 bases, with 13 bases separating them. This CDR3 is CASSDEGRQPQHF. The CDR3, as DNA: TGTGCCAGCTCCGACGAGGGGAGGCAGCCCCAGCATTTT. The complete variable domain, with remaining parts taken from reference TRBV18 and TRBJ1-5, reads NAGVMQNPRHLVRRRGQEARLRCSPMKGHSHVYWYRQLPEEGLKFMVYLQKENIIDESGMPKERFSAEFPKEGPSILRIQQVVRGDSAAYFCASSDEGRQPQHFGDGTRLSIL.

The CDR3 DNA reads TGTGCCAGCAGCTTGGAAAAGGCTCGGGGTGGCTACACCTTC. Its translation: CASSLEKARGGYTF. The chain employs TRBV7-9 and TRBJ1-2; D remains ambiguous. Germline V gene data show CDR1 as SEHNR and CDR2 as FQNEAQ (reference sequence). Deletions cut 3 bases from V and 7 bases from J, with 15 bases between. The CDR3 covers 14 residues.

This clonotype has just a few counts. J is TRBJ1-5 and V is TRBV19; TRBD1 matches 11 bases. Germline CDR1 and CDR2: LNHDA and SQIVND (reference sequence). The trim removed 6 bases at V and 5 bases at J, leaving 9 bases unmatched. The CDR3 has 16 residues. Here the CDR3 reads CASRLSGTGGHQPQHF. The CDR3 DNA is TGTGCCAGTAGGCTTTCCGGGACAGGGGGACATCAGCCCCAGCATTTT.

The chain links TRBV4-1 to TRBJ2-7; D uncertain. Looked up from germline, CDR1 is MGHRA and CDR2 is YSYEKL. Deletions cut 0 bases from V and 3 bases from J, with 6 bases between. The CDR3 spans 13 residues. The CDR3 DNA is TGCGCCAGCAGCCAAGAGTTAGGCTACGAGCAGTACTTC. Its protein is CASSQELGYEQYF.

This clonotype came up once. Written as DNA, the CDR3 is TGTGCCAGCACGGCGGGACTAGCGGGGGGTTACTACGAGCAGTACTTC. Translating gives CASTAGLAGGYYEQYF. The genes are TRBV28 and TRBJ2-7; TRBD2 aligns across 15 bases. V gave up 7 bases and J gave up 3 bases; unmatched junction bases: 7. The CDR3 totals 16 residues. Germline-derived CDR1 and CDR2 are MDHEN and SYDVKM. The whole variable domain, remainder taken from reference TRBV28 and TRBJ2-7, is DVKVTQSSRYLVKRTGEKVFLECVQDMDHENMFWYRQDPGLGLRLIYFSYDVKMKEKGDIPEGYSVSREKKERFSLILESASTNQTSMYLCASTAGLAGGYYEQYFGPGTRLTVT.

The chain carries TRBV20-1 and TRBJ2-3, with D possibly being TRBD1 (6 bases). In germline, CDR1 is DFQATT, CDR2 SNEGSKA (reference sequence). V lost 5 bases to trimming and J lost 3 bases, with 12 bases between them. The CDR3 length is 13 residues. The CDR3 nucleotides are TGCAGTGCTCCCGTGGACAGTACAGATACGCAGTATTTT. The encoded protein is CSAPVDSTDTQYF.